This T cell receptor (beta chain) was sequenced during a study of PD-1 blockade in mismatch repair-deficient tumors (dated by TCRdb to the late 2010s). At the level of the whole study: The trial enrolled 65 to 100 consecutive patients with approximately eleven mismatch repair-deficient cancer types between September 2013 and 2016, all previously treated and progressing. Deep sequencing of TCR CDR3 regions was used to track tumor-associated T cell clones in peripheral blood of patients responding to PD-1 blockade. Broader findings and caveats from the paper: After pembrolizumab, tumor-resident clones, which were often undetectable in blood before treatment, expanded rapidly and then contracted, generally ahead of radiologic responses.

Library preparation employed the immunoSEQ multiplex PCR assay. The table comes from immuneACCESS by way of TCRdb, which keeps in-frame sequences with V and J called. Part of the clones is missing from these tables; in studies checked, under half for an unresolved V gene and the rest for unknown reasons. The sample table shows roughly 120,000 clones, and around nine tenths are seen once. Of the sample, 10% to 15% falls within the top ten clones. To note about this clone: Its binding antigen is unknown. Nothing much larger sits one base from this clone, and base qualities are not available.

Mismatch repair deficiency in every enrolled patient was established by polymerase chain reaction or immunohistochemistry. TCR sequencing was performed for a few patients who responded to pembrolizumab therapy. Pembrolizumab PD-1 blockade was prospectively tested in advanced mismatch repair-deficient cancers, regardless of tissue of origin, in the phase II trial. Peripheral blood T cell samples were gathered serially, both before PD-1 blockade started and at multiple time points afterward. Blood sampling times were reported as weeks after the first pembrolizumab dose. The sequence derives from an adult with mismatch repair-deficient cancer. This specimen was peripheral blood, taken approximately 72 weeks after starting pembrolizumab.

The DNA sequence is as follows: TGTGCCAGCAGCTTAGGAATGCGGGGGCTTAGCACAGATACGCAGTATTTT. Translated, it reads CASSLGMRGLSTDTQYF. The chain is assembled from TRBV11-3 and TRBJ2-3; a weak D assignment points to TRBD2 (7 bases agree). The CDR3 starts with the cysteine, ends with the phenylalanine, and has 17 residues. The kept DNA is CDR3 alone, 51 bases in frame from the first base. Between the V and J ends, shortened by 1 base and 0 bases respectively, the junction contains 14 bases. CDR1 and CDR2 are drawn from the germline V gene: SGHNT, YENEEA.